The T cell receptor beta chain described here comes from a study of T cell responses to AZD1222 COVID-19 vaccine. Method: immunoSEQ multiplex PCR; TCRdb's copy keeps in-frame clones and lacks some. This repertoire shows around 160,000 clones, around 88% found once; its top ten account for more than 13%. V was clipped by 2 bases and J by 5 bases; unmatched bases: 4. There are 15 residues in the CDR3. Per germline, CDR1 MNHNS and CDR2 SASEGT. Specimen: peripheral blood, collected on day 0 of AZD1222 vaccination. V usage is TRBV6-1 and J usage is TRBJ2-5; 11 nucleotides align to TRBD2. The receptor's source is an adult in good health. The CDR3 loop reads CASSELAGGRETQYF. In DNA, the CDR3 is TGTGCCAGCAGTGAACTAGCGGGGGGCAGGGAGACCCAGTACTTC.